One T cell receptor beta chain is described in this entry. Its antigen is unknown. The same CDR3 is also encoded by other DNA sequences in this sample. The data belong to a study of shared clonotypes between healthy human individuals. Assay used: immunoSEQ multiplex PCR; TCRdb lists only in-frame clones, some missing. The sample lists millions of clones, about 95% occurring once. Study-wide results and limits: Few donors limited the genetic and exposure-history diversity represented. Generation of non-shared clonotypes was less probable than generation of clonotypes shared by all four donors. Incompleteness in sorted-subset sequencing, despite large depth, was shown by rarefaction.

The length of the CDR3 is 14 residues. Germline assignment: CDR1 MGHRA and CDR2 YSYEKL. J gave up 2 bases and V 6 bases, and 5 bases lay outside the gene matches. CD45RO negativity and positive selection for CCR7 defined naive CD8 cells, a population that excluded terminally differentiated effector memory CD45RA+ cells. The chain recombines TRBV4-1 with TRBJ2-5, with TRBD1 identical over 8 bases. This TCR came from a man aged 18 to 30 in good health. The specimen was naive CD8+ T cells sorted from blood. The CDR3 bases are TGCGCCAGCAGTCGCGGGACAGGACAAGAGACCCAGTACTTC. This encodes CASSRGTGQETQYF.